The T cell receptor (beta chain) described here comes from a study of molecular identifiers for immune sequencing clone quantification. V lost 4 bases to trimming and J lost 2 bases, with 15 bases between them. The germline CDR1 and CDR2 sequences are SGDLS and YYNGEE. This CDR3 region has 15 residues. Study results and limitations: Detecting spiked Jurkat TCR RNA from one cell among around 930,000 naive cells was reportedly possible.

TCRdb itself ran the PCR reads through MiXCR, one entry per CDR3 protein. The repertoire holds about half a million distinct CDR3 sequences, with around 21% as singletons. About this clonotype: Its specificity is not known. Being one base from a much bigger clone, this may be a read error.

The rearrangement joins TRBV9 to TRBJ2-5; D remains unclear. This clonotype was obtained from a human donor in good health. Some libraries in this study had Jurkat cell RNA spiked in. The sequenced material came from naive CD8+ T cells from blood, with Jurkat cell RNA spiked in. The sample's subset: FACS-sorted CD8+CD4-CCR7+CD45RA+ naive T cells. CDR3 DNA: TGTGCCAGCAGCTCCCTTTTTATGTGGCAAGAGACCCAGTACTTC. Amino acids: CASSSLFMWQETQYF.